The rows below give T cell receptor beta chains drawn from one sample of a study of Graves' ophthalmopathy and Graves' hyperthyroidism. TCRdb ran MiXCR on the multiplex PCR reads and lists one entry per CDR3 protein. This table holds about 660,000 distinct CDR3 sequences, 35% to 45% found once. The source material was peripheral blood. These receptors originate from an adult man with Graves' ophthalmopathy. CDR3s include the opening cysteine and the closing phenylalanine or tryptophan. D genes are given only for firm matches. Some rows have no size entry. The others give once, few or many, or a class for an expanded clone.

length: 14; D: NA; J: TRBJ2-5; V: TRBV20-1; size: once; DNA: TGCAGTGCTAGATCGGGCTCCCGGGGCGAGACCCAGTACTTC; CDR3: CSARSGSRGETQYF
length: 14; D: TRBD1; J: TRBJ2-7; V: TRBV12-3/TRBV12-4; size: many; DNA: TGTGCCAGCAGGAAAGGACAGGGGGCCTACGAGCAGTACTTC; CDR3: CASRKGQGAYEQYF
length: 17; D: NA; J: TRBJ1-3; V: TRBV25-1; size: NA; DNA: TGTGCCAGCTCACCACCGTTGAGGGAGAGCTCTGGAAACACCATATATTTT; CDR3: CASSPPLRESSGNTIYF
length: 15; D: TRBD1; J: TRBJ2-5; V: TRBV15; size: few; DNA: TGTGCCACCAGCCGGGACAGGGGGCGCTTAGAGACCCAGTACTTC; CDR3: CATSRDRGRLETQYF
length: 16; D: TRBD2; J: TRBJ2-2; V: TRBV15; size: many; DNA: TGTGCCACCAGCACCGGGGCGGGAGAGGGCACCGGGGAGCTGTTTTTT; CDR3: CATSTGAGEGTGELFF
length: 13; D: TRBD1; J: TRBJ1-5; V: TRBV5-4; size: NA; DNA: TGTGCCAGCAGCTTAGCGGGACAGTCGCGCGAGCATTTT; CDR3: CASSLAGQSREHF
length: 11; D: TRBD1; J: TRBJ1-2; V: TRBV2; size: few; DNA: TGTGCCAGTAGCGGACAGGGGGGCTACACCTTC; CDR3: CASSGQGGYTF
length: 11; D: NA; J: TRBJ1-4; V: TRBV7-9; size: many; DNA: TGTGCCAGCAGCTTTGACGAAAAACTGTTTTTT; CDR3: CASSFDEKLFF
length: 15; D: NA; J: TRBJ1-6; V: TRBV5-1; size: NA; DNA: TGCGCCAGCAGCTTGGCCGCCAGGGTAGACTCACCCCTCCACTTT; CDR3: CASSLAARVDSPLHF
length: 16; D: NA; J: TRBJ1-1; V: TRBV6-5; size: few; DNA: TGTGCCAGCAGTTACTCGAAACCGCTGGCTAGCACTGAAGCTTTCTTT; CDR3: CASSYSKPLASTEAFF
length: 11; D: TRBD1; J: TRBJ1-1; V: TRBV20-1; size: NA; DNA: TGCAGTGGCAGGGGGCGCAATGAAGCTTTCTTT; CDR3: CSGRGRNEAFF
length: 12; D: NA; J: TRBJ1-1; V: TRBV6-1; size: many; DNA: TGTGCCAGCAGTGAAGCGTACACTGAAGCTTTCTTT; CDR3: CASSEAYTEAFF
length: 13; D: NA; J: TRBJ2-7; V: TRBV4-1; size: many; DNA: TGCGCCAGCAGTGAACGGAGATTCTACGAGCAGTACTTC; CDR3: CASSERRFYEQYF
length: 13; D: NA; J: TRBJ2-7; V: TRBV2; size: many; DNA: TGTGCCAGCAGAGCTCCAGGGAATCGCGAGCAGTACTTC; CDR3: CASRAPGNREQYF
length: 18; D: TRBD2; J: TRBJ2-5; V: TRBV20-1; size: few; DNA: TGCAGTGCTAGACCAGGACTAGCGGGAGCGGTACCGCAAGAGACCCAGTACTTC; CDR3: CSARPGLAGAVPQETQYF
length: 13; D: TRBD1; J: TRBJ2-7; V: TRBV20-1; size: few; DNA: TGCAGTGCCCGGACAGGGGGGTCCTACGAGCAGTACTTC; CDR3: CSARTGGSYEQYF
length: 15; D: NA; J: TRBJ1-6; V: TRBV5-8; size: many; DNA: TGTGCCAGCAGCAAGCTCGGACCCGGAAATTCACCCCTCCACTTT; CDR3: CASSKLGPGNSPLHF
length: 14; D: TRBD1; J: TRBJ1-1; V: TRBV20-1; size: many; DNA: TGCAGTGCCCTACGCCGGACAGGGAACACTGAAGCTTTCTTT; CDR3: CSALRRTGNTEAFF
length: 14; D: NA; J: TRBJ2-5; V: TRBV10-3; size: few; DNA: TGTGCCAGCAGTTACTCACCAACGCAAGAGACCCAGTACTTC; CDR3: CASSYSPTQETQYF
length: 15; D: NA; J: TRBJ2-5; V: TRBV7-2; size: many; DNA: TGTGCCAGCAGCTTAGATAGCACCTCGAGGGAGACCCAGTACTTC; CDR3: CASSLDSTSRETQYF
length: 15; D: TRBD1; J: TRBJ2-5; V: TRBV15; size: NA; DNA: TGTGCCACCAGCAGACCCGGGACAGGGAAAGAGACCCAGTACTTC; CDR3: CATSRPGTGKETQYF
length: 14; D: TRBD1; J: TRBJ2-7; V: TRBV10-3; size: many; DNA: TGTGCCAGCACCACCGGACAGGTCTCCTACGAGCAGTACTTC; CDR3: CASTTGQVSYEQYF
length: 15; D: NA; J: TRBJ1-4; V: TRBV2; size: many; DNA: TGTGCCAGCAGTGAACGGTCAAGCGGTTGGCAAAAACTGTTTTTT; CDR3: CASSERSSGWQKLFF
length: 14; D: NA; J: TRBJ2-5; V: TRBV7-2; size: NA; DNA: TGTGTCAGCAGCTCCGGCGGGGCCCGGGAGACCCAGTACTTC; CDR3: CVSSSGGARETQYF
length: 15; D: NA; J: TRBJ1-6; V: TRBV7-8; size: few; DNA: TGTGCCAGCAGCCCCTGGACAGAGAATAATTCACCCCTCCACTTT; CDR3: CASSPWTENNSPLHF
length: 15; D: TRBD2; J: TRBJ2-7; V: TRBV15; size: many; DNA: TGTGCCACCAGCAGAGGGGGACTAGCGGTTAACGAGCAGTACTTC; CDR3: CATSRGGLAVNEQYF
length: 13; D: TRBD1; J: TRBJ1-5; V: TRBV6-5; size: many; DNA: TGTGCCGCGGGACAGGGGAGAAATCAGCCCCAGCATTTT; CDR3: CAAGQGRNQPQHF
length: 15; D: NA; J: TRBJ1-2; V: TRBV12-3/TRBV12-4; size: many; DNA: TGTGCCAGCAGTTTCTACCCGGACGCAGAGTATGGCTACACCTTC; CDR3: CASSFYPDAEYGYTF
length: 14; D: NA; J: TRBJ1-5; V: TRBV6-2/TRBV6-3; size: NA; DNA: TGTGCCAGCAGTTACGTCAGGGAGGATCAGCCCCAGCATTTT; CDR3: CASSYVREDQPQHF
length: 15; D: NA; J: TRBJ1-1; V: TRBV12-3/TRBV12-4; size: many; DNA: TGTGCCAGCACCTTAAATGGGGATAAGAACACTGAAGCTTTCTTT; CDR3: CASTLNGDKNTEAFF
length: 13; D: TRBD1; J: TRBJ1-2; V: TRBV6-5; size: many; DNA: TGTGCCAGCAGCCCTAGGACAGGGGGCGGCTACACCTTC; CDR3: CASSPRTGGGYTF
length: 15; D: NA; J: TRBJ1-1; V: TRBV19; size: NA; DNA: TGTGCCAGTAGTATGGGGGGCGCTATGAACACTGAAGCTTTCTTT; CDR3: CASSMGGAMNTEAFF
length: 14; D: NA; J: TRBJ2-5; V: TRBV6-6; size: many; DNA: TGTGCCAGCAGTTACCCATCCCAGCTGGAGACCCAGTACTTC; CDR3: CASSYPSQLETQYF
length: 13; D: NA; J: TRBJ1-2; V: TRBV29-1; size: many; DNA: TGCAGCGTCTTGGGGGGGGAGAACTATGGCTACACCTTC; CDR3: CSVLGGENYGYTF
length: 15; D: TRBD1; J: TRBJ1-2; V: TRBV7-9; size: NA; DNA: TGTGCCAGCAGCTTAGAAACAGGGGGGAAGGATGGCTACACCTTC; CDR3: CASSLETGGKDGYTF
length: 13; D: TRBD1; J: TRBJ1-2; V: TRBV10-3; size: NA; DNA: TGTGCCATCAGATCGAACAGGGGGTATGGCTACACCTTC; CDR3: CAIRSNRGYGYTF
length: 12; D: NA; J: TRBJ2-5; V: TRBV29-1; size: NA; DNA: TGCAGCGTTACAACAGGTTCCGAGACCCAGTACTTC; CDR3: CSVTTGSETQYF
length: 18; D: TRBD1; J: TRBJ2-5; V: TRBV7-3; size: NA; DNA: TGTGCCAGCAGCTTAACACAGGGGGGAAGCGGACTCCGAGAGGCCCAGTACTTC; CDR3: CASSLTQGGSGLREAQYF
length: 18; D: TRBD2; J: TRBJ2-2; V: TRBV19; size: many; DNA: TGTGCCAGTAGTCCCGGACTGGCTAGCGGGGCCCACACCGGGGAGCTGTTTTTT; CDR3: CASSPGLASGAHTGELFF
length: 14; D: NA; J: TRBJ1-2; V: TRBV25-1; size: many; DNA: TGTGCCAGCAGTGAATCTGGGACTAACTATGGCTACACCTTC; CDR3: CASSESGTNYGYTF
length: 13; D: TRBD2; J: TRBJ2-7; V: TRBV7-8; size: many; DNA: TGTGCCAGCAGCCCTGGACTAGCGCGGCCTCAGTACTTC; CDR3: CASSPGLARPQYF
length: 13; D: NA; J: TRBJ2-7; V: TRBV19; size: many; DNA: TGTGCCAGTAGTCCACAGCCTTCCTACGAGCAGTACTTC; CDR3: CASSPQPSYEQYF
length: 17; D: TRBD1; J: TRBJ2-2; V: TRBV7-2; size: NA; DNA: TGTGCCAGCAGCTTAGACCGCGGGACAGGGAACACCGGGGAGCTGTTTTTT; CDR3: CASSLDRGTGNTGELFF
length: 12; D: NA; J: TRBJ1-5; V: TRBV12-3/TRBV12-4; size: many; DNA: TGTGCCAGCAAGCTAGGCAATCAGCCCCAGCATTTT; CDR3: CASKLGNQPQHF
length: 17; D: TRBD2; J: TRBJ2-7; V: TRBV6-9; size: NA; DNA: TGTGCCAGCAGTTACTATAAGACGGGACTAGCAGGGTACGAGCAGTACTTC; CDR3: CASSYYKTGLAGYEQYF
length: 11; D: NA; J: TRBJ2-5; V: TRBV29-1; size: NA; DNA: TGCAGCCAACCAGGGAGCGAGACCCAGTACTTC; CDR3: CSQPGSETQYF
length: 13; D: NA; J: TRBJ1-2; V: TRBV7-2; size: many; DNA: TGTGCCAGCACGATACCGGGGGCAAGAGGCTACACCTTC; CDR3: CASTIPGARGYTF
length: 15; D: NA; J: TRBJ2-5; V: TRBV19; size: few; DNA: TGTGCCAGTAGTATAAGACTGGAGGGGCGAGAGACCCAGTACTTC; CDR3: CASSIRLEGRETQYF
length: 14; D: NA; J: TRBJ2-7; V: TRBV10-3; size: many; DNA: TGTGCCAGCAGTTACTCTCTAGGGGGAACCGAGCAGTACTTC; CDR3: CASSYSLGGTEQYF
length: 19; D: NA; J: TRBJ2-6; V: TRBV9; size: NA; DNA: TGTGCCAGCAGTTTATCCTACTCCGTGGGTTACTCTGGGGCCAACGTCCTGACTTTC; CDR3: CASSLSYSVGYSGANVLTF
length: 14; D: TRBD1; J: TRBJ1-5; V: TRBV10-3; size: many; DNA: TGTGCCATCAGTTTGGACAGGGTAAATCAGCCCCAGCATTTT; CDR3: CAISLDRVNQPQHF